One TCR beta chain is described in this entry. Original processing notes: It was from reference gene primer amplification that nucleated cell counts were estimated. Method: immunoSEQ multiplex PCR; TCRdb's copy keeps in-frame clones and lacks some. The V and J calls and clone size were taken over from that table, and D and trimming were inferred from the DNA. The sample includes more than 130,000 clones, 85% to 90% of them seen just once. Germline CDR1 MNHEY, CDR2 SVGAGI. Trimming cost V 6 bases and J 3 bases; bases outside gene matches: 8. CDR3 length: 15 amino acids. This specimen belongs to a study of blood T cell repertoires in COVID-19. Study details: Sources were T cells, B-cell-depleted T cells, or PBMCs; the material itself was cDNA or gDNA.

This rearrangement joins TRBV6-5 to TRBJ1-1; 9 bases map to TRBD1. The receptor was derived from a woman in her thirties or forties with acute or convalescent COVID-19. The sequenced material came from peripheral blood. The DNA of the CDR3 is TGTGCCAGCAGCCGCCCGACAGGGGGTTACACTGAAGCTTTCTTT. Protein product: CASSRPTGGYTEAFF.